This entry features one TCR beta chain sequence. Its antigen target is currently unknown. Base qualities are not provided; no much larger clone lies one nucleotide away. Sequencing relied on an Illumina NovaSeq 6000. TCRalpha and TCRbeta cDNA libraries were built by 5'RACE with constant-segment primers, adding sample barcodes and unique molecular identifiers. Trizol reagent was used to extract RNA from every sample. Amplification of the libraries took two PCR steps, and the second step added a second sample barcode plus Illumina TruSeq adapters. The libraries were sequenced on an Illumina NovaSeq using 2 x 150 bp paired-end reads. The original methods were these. The reads were demultiplexed and collapsed into UMI-guided consensus sequences using migec v1.2.7. Using mixcr v2.1.11, the UMI consensuses were aligned to TRA and TRB V and J templates and assembled into clonotypes. A clonotype was counted as expanded or contracted only if both edgeR and NoisET called the change significant, with noise models trained on biological replicates. For edgeR calls, the cutoffs were a false discovery rate-adjusted p below 0.01 and a log2 fold-change threshold of 1. As an exploratory analysis of dynamics, PCA with hierarchical clustering was applied to max-normalized trajectories of the 1000 most abundant clonotypes. Each responding clone was given a CD4 or CD8 phenotype based on the CD4+ and CD8+ repertoires, which had been sequenced separately. TCRdb reanalyzed the raw reads on its own, using fastp at Q25 for trimming and MiXCR for clone calling, and kept in-frame beta chains. Each entry is one CDR3 protein sequence, shown with its most common DNA and genes. The V and J calls here are based on TCRdb, not the publication. The table for this sample lists fewer than 350,000 distinct CDR3 sequences; 15% to 20% of them were counted only once. Clones ranked in the top ten supply about a fifth of the sample.

These data are taken from a study of T-cell memory formation after mild COVID-19 listed by TCRdb under 2021. About the study as a whole: Most TCR sequence clusters were specific to one of the two donors. Two young, previously healthy adult volunteers, one female and one male, were included in the cohort. Longitudinal TCRalpha and TCRbeta repertoire sequencing tracked T-cell clones expanding and contracting after mild COVID-19 in two donors.

The paper as a whole reports these results and caveats: Whether the second-wave clones peaking on day 37 were SARS-CoV-2 specific was not confirmed. The study covered only a couple of mild cases, and larger cohorts including severe cases with pre-infection samples were considered necessary. Clones that contracted from day 15 to 85 showed balanced CD4/CD8 phenotypes, whereas a second wave of clones that expanded from day 15 to 37 leaned towards CD4+. Contracting CD4+ clones were found mainly in CM and EM memory subsets, while CD8+ clones were enriched in EMRA. Some responding clones were found in pre-infection memory, which suggests that pre-existing cross-reactive memory T cells took part in the SARS-CoV-2 response.

The CDR3 has 17 amino acids, counting the end cysteine and phenylalanine. Only the CDR3 portion is preserved as DNA: 51 bases, with reading frame beginning at the first base. At the junction V is shortened by 1 base and J by 4 bases, with 18 bases in between. Ficoll-Paque density gradient centrifugation was the method used to isolate PBMCs. The rearrangement combines TRBV12-3 or TRBV12-4 with TRBJ2-3; the D gene is not confidently resolved. Material for sequencing was PBMCs or a T cell subset sorted from them (not recorded which). The TCR was taken from a man aged 18 to 30 who had mild COVID-19 (a few samples of this study predate the infection). The sample titles of this study are shuffled in the database, so cell type and time point are left out; the donor was told from shared clones. Read as DNA, the sequence is TGTGCCAGCAGTTTAGAGTGGCCCTCGTTCGCCGCAGATACGCAGTATTTT. It specifies CASSLEWPSFAADTQYF.